This TCR beta chain was retrieved from a study of regulatory and conventional T cells in RAG deficiency. Genomic DNA came from blood conventional CD4+ T cells gated CD25-low CD127-high. Method: immunoSEQ multiplex PCR; TCRdb's copy keeps in-frame clones and lacks some. The sample has approximately 46,000 clones, 75% to 90% seen once. Trimming took 7 bases from V and 2 from J, leaving 15 bases between them. Looked up from germline, CDR1 is MNHNY and CDR2 is SVGAGI (reference sequence). The CDR3 totals 15 residues. These data also formed part of another study, on regulatory T cells. That source notes: The PCR used 52 TRBV and 13 TRBJ primers.

This clonotype was sampled from a human donor in good health. This chain connects TRBV6-6 to TRBJ1-3; the D gene is possibly TRBD1 (5 bases). Material for sequencing was CD4+ effector T cells sorted from blood. This CDR3 is CASKKSSGTGNTIYF. The CDR3 nucleotides are TGTGCCAGCAAAAAAAGCTCAGGGACTGGAAACACCATATATTTT.